This T cell receptor (beta chain) was observed in a study of blood T cell repertoires in COVID-19. Measured with immunoSEQ multiplex PCR; TCRdb has only the in-frame clones, and not every one. The table shows roughly 72,000 clones, with 85% to 90% occurring only once. This receptor was identified in a human donor in a cohort sampled during active COVID-19. Sequencing used peripheral blood.

The CDR3 DNA is TGTGCCAGCAGCAAATTACAGGAGAATTCACCCCTCCACTTT. It yields the protein CASSKLQENSPLHF. The J gene is TRBJ1-6, the V gene TRBV21-1; the table's D call, TRBD1, has no DNA check behind it. TRBV21-1 has pseudogene status. The CDR3 totals 14 residues.